This T cell receptor (beta chain) was observed in a study of identical twins. This clonotype appeared many times. The antigen is not known. Each CDR3 protein gets one entry after TCRdb re-called the 5' RACE reads with MiXCR. The table includes some 710,000 distinct CDR3 sequences, 6% to 6.5% detected once. Overall study results and limits: Weaker excess sharing between twins was seen in beta out-of-frame sequences.

V was pared by 0 bases and J by 3 bases, with 13 bases of the junction left unmatched. Germline V gives CDR1 DFQATT, CDR2 SNEGSKA (reference sequence). The CDR3 runs to 19 residues. The rearrangement uses TRBV20-1 and TRBJ2-7; 14 bases match TRBD2. Sequenced sample: naive T cells sorted from blood. This receptor was identified in a man younger than 30 in good health. The DNA for the CDR3 is TGCAGTGCTAGAGACTCCATCCTGACTAGCGGGAGGGCCTACTACGAGCAGTACTTC. This codes for CSARDSILTSGRAYYEQYF.